This T cell receptor beta chain came from a study of a mutant IDH1 vaccine in newly diagnosed glioma. Some clones are missing from TCRdb's copy, which holds only in-frame ones; the method was immunoSEQ multiplex PCR. The table lists 56,000 or so clones, about 80% of them singletons. The CDR3 runs to 15 residues. Trimming took off 5 bases at V and 1 base at J, with 13 bases between the two ends. Germline CDR1 is SGHTA and CDR2 is FQGNSA. Specified time point: week 47, end of study. The study gave 300 ug of mutant IDH1 20-mer peptide per vaccine dose, with topical imiquimod. Note on this clone: Antigen specificity is unknown.

This clonotype originated in a man in his forties or fifties with glioma. The chain is built from TRBV7-2 and TRBJ2-3, with D possibly being TRBD1 (6 bases). This material consisted of PBMCs, taken from a glioma patient whose treatment included an IDH1 peptide vaccine. CDR3 in DNA: TGTGCCAGCAGCCCGGACAGTTTAGGCACAGATACGCAGTATTTT. Protein product: CASSPDSLGTDTQYF.